The source of this T cell receptor beta chain is a study of siplizumab effects on memory and regulatory T cells. Broader study findings: Researchers could map only a minor fraction of alloreactive clones to unstimulated subsets. Unstimulated naive T cells seemed to show more diversity than memory cells did, and they also seemed to be among the major contributors to the alloresponse. For mappable alloreactive CD4+ clones, the mean Treg-derived fraction was 68.8% with siplizumab and approximately 30% in controls. Roughly 80-97% of proliferating CD4+ or CD8+ clones defied assignment to a naive or memory phenotype.

Clones were read by immunoSEQ multiplex PCR, and TCRdb kept only the in-frame ones, dropping some. This table has some 90,000 clones, approximately 90% appearing once. There are 18 residues in the CDR3. The trim removed 4 bases at V and 0 bases at J, leaving 11 bases unmatched. Per the germline V gene, CDR1 is MDHEN and CDR2 is SYDVKM. This clone was counted only a few times. Its antigen is unidentified. The chain combines TRBV28 with TRBJ1-3; 8 bases agree with TRBD1. This receptor was taken from a human donor in good health. The sequencing sample was made of CD4+ T cells sorted from blood. CDR3 residues: CASSSSPGTGNSGNTIYF. Here the CDR3 DNA reads TGTGCCAGCAGTTCGAGCCCCGGGACAGGCAACTCTGGAAACACCATATATTTT.